The 8 T cell receptor beta chains below all came from one sample that was sequenced in a study of cytomegalovirus exposure and HLA in healthy donors. This PCR relied on a set of 60 Vbeta primers and 13 Jbeta primers. This table comes from immunoSEQ multiplex PCR, and its TCRdb copy is limited to in-frame clones, with some not included. The table shows about 160,000 clones, with approximately 85% occurring only once. The sequenced sample consisted of PBMCs. All receptors derive from a man over 45 in good health and CMV-seropositive.

The chain recombines TRBV6-5 with TRBJ1-4; D gene unclear. The germline V gene has CDR1 MNHEY and CDR2 SVGAGI. V shed 2 bases and J shed 6 bases, with 10 bases lying between them. CDR3 length: 14 amino acids. The CDR3 sequence: CASSYRREYEKLFF. Here the CDR3 DNA reads TGTGCCAGCAGTTACCGACGGGAATATGAAAAACTGTTTTTT.

The rearrangement joins TRBV9 to TRBJ2-1; a possible D gene is TRBD2 (6 bases). This CDR3 region has 15 residues. Germline values: CDR1 SGDLS, CDR2 YYNGEE. Trimming stripped 2 bases from V and 4 bases from J, with 13 bases between. This chain's CDR3 is CASSVGVGRYNEQFF. The CDR3 coding sequence is TGTGCCAGCAGCGTTGGGGTGGGGAGGTACAATGAGCAGTTCTTC.

The V call is TRBV4-3, the J call TRBJ2-1; tentatively, D is TRBD1 (6 bases). CDR3 length: 15 amino acids. Germline V gene lookup returns CDR1 LGHNA and CDR2 YSLEER. V shed 0 bases and J shed 5 bases, with 11 bases lying between them. The CDR3 DNA reads TGCGCCAGCAGCCAAGATCCCGGGACAAACAATGAGCAGTTCTTC. It encodes CASSQDPGTNNEQFF.

This chain links TRBV9 with TRBJ1-1, with a weak D call TRBD1 (5 bases). The CDR3 runs to 15 residues. The V and J ends lost 1 base and 1 base respectively, with 11 bases between them. Germline V lookup: CDR1 SGDLS, CDR2 YYNGEE. CDR3 coding DNA: TGTGCCAGCAGCGTACAGGGATACGGGAACACTGAAGCTTTCTTT. Translation gives CASSVQGYGNTEAFF.

The V call is TRBV7-2, the J call TRBJ2-3, with TRBD1 matching over 9 bases. Losses at the gene ends were 6 bases for V and 5 bases for J; bases not matched to a gene: 9. Per germline, CDR1 SGHTA and CDR2 FQGNSA. The CDR3 has 15 residues. The CDR3 loop reads CASSENRGHVDTQYF. Here the CDR3 DNA reads TGTGCCAGCAGTGAAAACAGGGGGCACGTAGATACGCAGTATTTT.

The sample holds a few counts of this clone. CDR3 protein: CASSPLVNYGYTF. The CDR3 region has the DNA TGTGCCAGCAGCCCCCTAGTTAACTATGGCTACACCTTC. The rearrangement uses TRBV6-6 and TRBJ1-2; D is ambiguous. CDR1 is MNHNY and CDR2 is SVGAGI in the germline V gene (reference sequence). Trimming pared 6 bases from V and 1 base from J, leaving 9 bases between. This CDR3 region has 13 residues.

The chain couples TRBV7-3 to TRBJ1-1, with 8 bases aligning to TRBD1. The trim removed 3 bases at V and 2 bases at J, leaving 2 bases unmatched. Germline assignment: CDR1 SGHTA and CDR2 FQGTGA. This CDR3 is built from 14 residues. The CDR3 nucleotides are TGTGCCAGCAGCTTGGGACAGGAAAACACTGAAGCTTTCTTT. Protein product: CASSLGQENTEAFF.

The chain carries TRBV19 and TRBJ1-1, with TRBD1 matching over 8 bases. The CDR3 is 14 amino acids. Trimming took 4 bases from V and 1 from J; bases not matched to a gene: 2. Germline V lookup: CDR1 LNHDA, CDR2 SQIVND (reference sequence). The CDR3 is CASSSQGANTEAFF. In nucleotides, the CDR3 is TGTGCCAGTAGTAGTCAGGGGGCGAACACTGAAGCTTTCTTT. The full variable domain, completed using reference TRBV19 and TRBJ1-1, is DGGITQSPKYLFRKEGQNVTLSCEQNLNHDAMYWYRQDPGQGLRLIYYSQIVNDFQKGDIAEGYSVSREKKESFPLTVTSAQKNPTAFYLCASSSQGANTEAFFGQGTRLTVV.